This T cell receptor (beta chain) derives from a study of blood T cell repertoires in COVID-19. Study context: The study drew acute and convalescent COVID-19 samples from the United States, Italy and Spain. T cells, B-cell-depleted T cells, or PBMCs supplied cDNA or gDNA.

CDR1 is LGHDT, CDR2 YNNKEL, per germline (reference sequence). The CDR3 consists of 15 residues. J gave up 11 bases and V 0 bases, and 10 bases lay outside the gene matches. In the authors' methods: Counts of nucleated cells, estimated from reference gene primer amplification, were obtained. Some clones are missing from TCRdb's copy, which holds only in-frame ones; the method was immunoSEQ multiplex PCR. D and trimming were read from the DNA, whereas the V and J calls and clone size are those reported in that table. The table records some 87,000 clones, 89% of them present only once. The gene calls are TRBV3-1 (or the pseudogene TRBV3-2) and TRBJ2-1; 7 bases align to TRBD2. This TCR was recovered from a woman between 65 and 79 years old with acute or convalescent COVID-19. The specimen sequenced was peripheral blood. CDR3: CASSQDKSSGRKQFF. In DNA form, the CDR3 reads TGTGCCAGCAGCCAAGATAAGTCTAGCGGAAGGAAGCAGTTCTTC.